Listed below are T cell receptor beta chains from one sample, sequenced in a study of blood T cell repertoires in COVID-19. Generated by immunoSEQ multiplex PCR, the TCRdb table keeps only in-frame clones and is missing some. This sample has under 250,000 clones, with less than 85% found just once. The sample comprised peripheral blood. The receptors stem from a woman aged 65 to 85 with acute or convalescent COVID-19. CDR3s include the opening cysteine and the closing phenylalanine or tryptophan. The D gene is left open where the match is weak. Not all rows give a size; the values are once, few, many and, for expanded clones, a class.

V: TRBV19; size: NA; D: TRBD2; J: TRBJ2-1; DNA: TGTGCCAGTAGTATGACGGCAAGCGGGGGAAAGGTCCATGAGCAGTTCTTC; CDR3: CASSMTASGGKVHEQFF
V: TRBV7-8; size: once; D: TRBD2; J: TRBJ2-1; DNA: TGTGCCAGCAGCTTAGGGAAGACTAGCGGGGGGGCTCGACAGTTCTTC; CDR3: CASSLGKTSGGARQFF
V: TRBV6-2/TRBV6-3; size: NA; D: TRBD2; J: TRBJ2-7; DNA: TGTGCCAGCAGTTACCCGTCCGCGGGGGGGACGCCTACCTACGAGCAGTACTTC; CDR3: CASSYPSAGGTPTYEQYF
V: TRBV19; size: NA; D: NA; J: TRBJ1-1; DNA: TGTGCCAGTACCTTAATAGGAGGGCGCGCTGAAGCTTTCTTT; CDR3: CASTLIGGRAEAFF
V: TRBV3-1/TRBV3-2; size: NA; D: NA; J: TRBJ1-1; DNA: TGTGCCAGCAGCGTTCAGGGTATAGCTGAAGCTTTCTTT; CDR3: CASSVQGIAEAFF
V: TRBV7-2; size: NA; D: TRBD2; J: TRBJ2-7; DNA: TGTGCCAGCAGCCTCTTAGCGGGGGGATTTGGAGAGCAGTACTTC; CDR3: CASSLLAGGFGEQYF
V: TRBV27; size: NA; D: NA; J: TRBJ2-7; DNA: TGTGCCAGCAGTTTATATGCCCTCGCGGGGCTGAGAGAGCAGTACTTC; CDR3: CASSLYALAGLREQYF
V: TRBV9; size: once; D: NA; J: TRBJ1-4; DNA: TGTGCCAGCAGCGAGCGCGGGGGAGGGGCAAATGAAAAACTGTTTTTT; CDR3: CASSERGGGANEKLFF
V: TRBV6-5; size: NA; D: TRBD1; J: TRBJ1-5; DNA: TGTGCCAGCACCATCCTTTGGACAGGGGTTCAGCCCCAGCATTTT; CDR3: CASTILWTGVQPQHF
V: TRBV4-1; size: few; D: TRBD1; J: TRBJ1-6; DNA: TGCGCCAGCACCCCCTCAGGGGGCTATAATTCACCCCTCCACTTT; CDR3: CASTPSGGYNSPLHF
V: TRBV7-6; size: NA; D: TRBD1; J: TRBJ2-5; DNA: TGTGCCAGCAGCTTAGACAGGGGAGAGACCCAGTACTTC; CDR3: CASSLDRGETQYF
V: TRBV18; size: NA; D: NA; J: TRBJ2-5; DNA: TGTGCCAGCTCACCTTACAGGGCAGAGACCCAGTACTTC; CDR3: CASSPYRAETQYF
V: TRBV2; size: NA; D: NA; J: TRBJ2-5; DNA: TGTGCCAGCAGTGAGCAGGGAAGGGGGGAGACCCAGTACTTC; CDR3: CASSEQGRGETQYF
V: TRBV7-8; size: few; D: NA; J: TRBJ1-6; DNA: TGTGCCAGCAGCTTAGATCTAGGTTCACCCCTCCACTTT; CDR3: CASSLDLGSPLHF
V: TRBV4-3; size: NA; D: NA; J: TRBJ2-3; DNA: TGCGCCAGCAGCCAAGATCCGAGCACAGATACGCAGTATTTT; CDR3: CASSQDPSTDTQYF
V: TRBV11-2; size: NA; D: TRBD1; J: TRBJ2-7; DNA: TGTGCCAGCAGCTTAGGGACAGGGGGTTACGAGCAGTACTTC; CDR3: CASSLGTGGYEQYF
V: TRBV6-1; size: NA; D: NA; J: TRBJ2-5; DNA: TGTGCCAGCAGTGAAGCGCTTCGAGGTCCCGAGACCCAGTACTTC; CDR3: CASSEALRGPETQYF
V: TRBV30; size: NA; D: TRBD1; J: TRBJ1-4; DNA: TGTGCCTGGAGTCAGGACAGGTTTAATGAAAAACTGTTTTTT; CDR3: CAWSQDRFNEKLFF
V: TRBV4-1; size: NA; D: NA; J: TRBJ2-1; DNA: TGCGCCAGCAGCCAAGCGAGGGCGAATGAGCAGTTCTTC; CDR3: CASSQARANEQFF
V: TRBV9; size: NA; D: NA; J: TRBJ1-4; DNA: TGTGCCAGCAGCGTAGCCCCCCACACGGGGGTCGACGCAACTAATGAAAAACTGTTTTTT; CDR3: CASSVAPHTGVDATNEKLFF
V: TRBV7-2; size: NA; D: TRBD2; J: TRBJ2-1; DNA: TGTGCCAGCAGCTTAGTAGCGGGGGGATCCTACAATGAGCAGTTCTTC; CDR3: CASSLVAGGSYNEQFF
V: TRBV10-1; size: NA; D: NA; J: TRBJ2-2; DNA: TGCGCCAGCAGTGAGTCCGTGGTCGGGGGTGAGGCCACCGGGGAGCTGTTTTTT; CDR3: CASSESVVGGEATGELFF
V: TRBV3-1/TRBV3-2; size: NA; D: NA; J: TRBJ2-5; DNA: TGTGCCAGCAGCCCCCTGAGGGGGGAGACCCAGTACTTC; CDR3: CASSPLRGETQYF
V: TRBV2; size: NA; D: NA; J: TRBJ2-3; DNA: TGTGCCAGCAGTGCACAGGTGCATACGCAGTATTTT; CDR3: CASSAQVHTQYF
V: TRBV7-8; size: NA; D: NA; J: TRBJ1-2; DNA: TGTGCCAGCAGCTCAGGGGCCATGAATGGCTACACCTTC; CDR3: CASSSGAMNGYTF
V: TRBV6-5; size: NA; D: NA; J: TRBJ2-7; DNA: TGTGCCAGCAGCCCAATACAGGGCCTCCCCGACGAGCAGTACTTC; CDR3: CASSPIQGLPDEQYF
V: TRBV6-5; size: NA; D: NA; J: TRBJ1-5; DNA: TGTGCCAGCAGGTGGGGCCTACAGATTGATCAGCCCCAGCATTTT; CDR3: CASRWGLQIDQPQHF
V: TRBV5-1; size: NA; D: NA; J: TRBJ1-1; DNA: TGCGCCAGCAGCTTGGCCAACAGGGAAGCCACTGAAGCTTTCTTT; CDR3: CASSLANREATEAFF
V: TRBV3-1/TRBV3-2; size: NA; D: NA; J: TRBJ2-5; DNA: TGTGCCAGCAGCCAAGAATTCTTTGGCGGGGGCCCTAATACGAAGACCCAGTACTTC; CDR3: CASSQEFFGGGPNTKTQYF
V: TRBV20-1; size: NA; D: NA; J: TRBJ2-5; DNA: TGCAGTGCTAGTCCTGACCAAGAGACCCAGTACTTC; CDR3: CSASPDQETQYF
V: TRBV7-8; size: NA; D: TRBD2; J: TRBJ2-3; DNA: TGTGCCAGCAGCCGAGGGTCTAGCGGGGGAGATACGCAGTATTTT; CDR3: CASSRGSSGGDTQYF
V: TRBV18; size: NA; D: NA; J: TRBJ2-7; DNA: TGTGCCAGCTCACTGGCACTACTAGGTTCAGGCGAGCAGTACTTC; CDR3: CASSLALLGSGEQYF
V: TRBV5-6; size: NA; D: TRBD2; J: TRBJ2-7; DNA: TGTGCCAGCAGCGGAACTAGCGGGGCCTTCTACGAGCAGTACTTC; CDR3: CASSGTSGAFYEQYF
V: TRBV27; size: NA; D: NA; J: TRBJ2-7; DNA: TGTGCCAGCAGTTTAAAATCCGGGACATCAAGGGAGCAGTACTTC; CDR3: CASSLKSGTSREQYF
V: TRBV3-1/TRBV3-2; size: NA; D: TRBD2; J: TRBJ2-5; DNA: TGTGCCAGCAGCCTCGGGGGGGGAGAGACCCAGTACTTC; CDR3: CASSLGGGETQYF
V: TRBV23-1; size: NA; D: NA; J: TRBJ2-7; DNA: TGCGCCAGCAGTCGACAAGGGACAACCTACGAGCAGTACTTC; CDR3: CASSRQGTTYEQYF
V: TRBV4-2; size: NA; D: NA; J: TRBJ1-5; DNA: TGTGCCAGCAGCCCCTACGGGGAGCATAGCAATCAGCCCCAGCATTTT; CDR3: CASSPYGEHSNQPQHF
V: TRBV3-1/TRBV3-2; size: once; D: TRBD2; J: TRBJ2-5; DNA: TGTGCCAGCAGCCAAGTCCCGGGAGACGGGAGGGAGGAGACCCAGTACTTC; CDR3: CASSQVPGDGREETQYF
V: TRBV5-1; size: NA; D: NA; J: TRBJ1-1; DNA: TGCGCCAGCAGCTTGCAACAGGCGAACACTGAAGCTTTCTTT; CDR3: CASSLQQANTEAFF
V: TRBV5-1; size: once; D: NA; J: TRBJ1-2; DNA: TGCGCCAGCAGCTCCTCGAGAGGGTTTTATGGCTACACCTTC; CDR3: CASSSSRGFYGYTF
V: TRBV24-1; size: once; D: NA; J: TRBJ2-3; DNA: TGTGCCACCGGAAACAGGGCCGGCGGAGATACGCAGTATTTT; CDR3: CATGNRAGGDTQYF
V: TRBV25-1; size: NA; D: TRBD1; J: TRBJ1-2; DNA: TGTGCCAGCACTTTAACAGGGGGCGATGGCTACACCTTC; CDR3: CASTLTGGDGYTF
V: TRBV5-1; size: NA; D: NA; J: TRBJ2-3; DNA: TGCGCCACCGGATACGGGACTGGCACAGATACGCAGTATTTT; CDR3: CATGYGTGTDTQYF
V: TRBV19; size: NA; D: TRBD2; J: TRBJ2-1; DNA: TGTGCCAGTAGTATGGGGCTAGCGGGGTACAATGAGCAGTTCTTC; CDR3: CASSMGLAGYNEQFF
V: TRBV5-6; size: NA; D: NA; J: TRBJ2-4; DNA: TGTGCCAGCACCGGGAAGGGTAAAAACATTCAGTACTTC; CDR3: CASTGKGKNIQYF
V: TRBV10-3; size: NA; D: TRBD1; J: TRBJ2-1; DNA: TGTGCCATCAGTGAGGGTACAGGGGGCGGGGATGAGCAGTTCTTC; CDR3: CAISEGTGGGDEQFF
V: TRBV6-5; size: NA; D: TRBD1; J: TRBJ2-2; DNA: TGTGCCAGCAGCGAGGGACAGTTTCCCGGGGAGCTGTTTTTT; CDR3: CASSEGQFPGELFF
V: TRBV7-2; size: NA; D: NA; J: TRBJ2-2; DNA: TGTGCCAGCAGCAAAACTACTCTGAGCACCGGGGAGCTGTTTTTT; CDR3: CASSKTTLSTGELFF